This TCR beta chain stems from a study of metastatic and nonmetastatic thyroid tumors. General study findings and limits: According to reports, the diversity of TCR beta was significantly higher in malignant thyroid tumors than in benign nodules, and this held in both blood and tumor samples.

CDR1 is SGHVS and CDR2 is FQNEAQ in the germline V gene. V gave up 1 base and J gave up 6 bases, with 13 bases separating them. This CDR3 is built from 15 residues. Per the authors' pipeline: CDR3 differences across clinicopathological groups were used to build a distant-metastasis classifier for papillary thyroid cancer. From the PCR reads, TCRdb re-called clones with MiXCR. TCRdb's processing, not the study's, gives the V and J calls here. The sample lists around 15,000 clones; around 29% were seen once. Comment on this clone: The antigen remains unidentified.

Thyroid surgery was performed in patients who had received no treatment beforehand. The specimen sequenced was blood. This sequence originates from a female donor with papillary thyroid cancer or a benign thyroid nodule (not recorded which). Some clones in this sample may be carry-over from other donors' samples. The gene calls are TRBV7-8 and TRBJ1-5; D call uncertain. As DNA, the CDR3 is TGTGCCAGCAGCTTAGGAGCTCGCGGGATTCAGCCCCAGCATTTT. Its protein product is CASSLGARGIQPQHF.